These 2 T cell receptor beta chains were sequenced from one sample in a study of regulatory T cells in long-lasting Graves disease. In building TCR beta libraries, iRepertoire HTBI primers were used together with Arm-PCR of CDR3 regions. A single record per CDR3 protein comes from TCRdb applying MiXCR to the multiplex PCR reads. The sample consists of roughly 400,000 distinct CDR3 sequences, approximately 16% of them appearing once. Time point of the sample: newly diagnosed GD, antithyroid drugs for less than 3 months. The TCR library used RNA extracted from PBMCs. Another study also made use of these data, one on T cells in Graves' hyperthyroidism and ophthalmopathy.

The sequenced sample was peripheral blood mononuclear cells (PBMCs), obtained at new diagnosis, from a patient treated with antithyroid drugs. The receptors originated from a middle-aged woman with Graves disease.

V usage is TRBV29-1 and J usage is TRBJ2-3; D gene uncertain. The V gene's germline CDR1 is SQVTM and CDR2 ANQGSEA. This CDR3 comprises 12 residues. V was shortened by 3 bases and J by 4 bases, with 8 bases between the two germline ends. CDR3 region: CSVESLPDTQYF. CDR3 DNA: TGCAGCGTTGAGAGTCTTCCAGATACGCAGTATTTT.

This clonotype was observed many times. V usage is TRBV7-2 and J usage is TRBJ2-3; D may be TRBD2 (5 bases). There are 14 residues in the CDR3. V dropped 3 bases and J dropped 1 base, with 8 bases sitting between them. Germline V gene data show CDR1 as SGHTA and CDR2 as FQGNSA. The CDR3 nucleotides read TGTGCCAGCAGCTTGCAACTAGGCACAGATACGCAGTATTTT. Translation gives CASSLQLGTDTQYF.